This T cell receptor (beta chain) was captured in a study of cytomegalovirus exposure and HLA in healthy donors. There are a few counts of this clone. Its antigen is as yet unknown. Study findings and constraints: Most subjects had HLA-A and HLA-B alleles reportedly predicted accurately by TCR beta sequences. Immune exposure data for these donors was limited to CMV serostatus. Further analysis, carried out later, found HLA-associated TCR beta chains more clonally expanded than equally common other chains.

Healthy people donating bone marrow made up the donors. The study ran its PCR with 60 Vbeta and 13 Jbeta primers. Only in-frame clones appear in the TCRdb table, and some are missing; sequencing was by immunoSEQ multiplex PCR. The data contain roughly 200,000 clones, about 89% of them singletons. Sequenced input: PBMCs. This TCR came from a woman between 18 and 30 years old in good health and CMV-seronegative.

This CDR3 reads CASSLVRASSNEKLFF. The DNA of the CDR3 is TGCGCCAGCAGCTTGGTCAGGGCCTCGAGTAATGAAAAACTGTTTTTT. V gene TRBV5-1 combines with J gene TRBJ1-4; a weak D match, TRBD1 (5 bases). This CDR3 has 16 amino acids. Trimming removed 0 bases at V and 4 bases at J, with 13 bases between. CDR1 is SGHRS and CDR2 is YFSETQ in the germline V gene.